This T cell receptor beta chain was recorded in a study of blood T cell repertoires in COVID-19. As for the study in general: The study drew acute and convalescent COVID-19 samples from the United States, Italy and Spain. T cells, B-cell-depleted T cells, or PBMCs provided the cDNA or gDNA that served as material.

Authors' processing steps: Amplification from reference gene primers served as the basis for estimated nucleated cell counts. Data came from immunoSEQ multiplex PCR; TCRdb stores just in-frame clones and leaves some out. Clone size and V and J calls were adopted from that table, with D and trimming inferred from the DNA. The sample contains 52,000 or so clones, about 88% of which appear only once. V lost 1 base and J 8 bases, leaving 16 bases between the germline ends. Germline V gene sequence: CDR1 SGHAT, CDR2 FQDESV (reference sequence). The CDR3 covers 15 residues. Material: peripheral blood. The receptor comes from a human donor in a cohort sampled during active COVID-19. J is TRBJ2-3 and V is TRBV11-1; TRBD1 is a possible D gene (5 bases). In DNA form, the CDR3 reads TGTGCCAGCAGCTTAGAATTAAGGGGTCCAGCTACGCAGTATTTT. The encoded protein is CASSLELRGPATQYF.